A single sample is the source of the 14 T cell receptor beta chains below, sequenced in a study of cytomegalovirus exposure and HLA in healthy donors. The primer mix had 60 Vbeta and 13 Jbeta primers. The table came from immunoSEQ multiplex PCR; TCRdb's copy has only in-frame clones and leaves some out. The sample includes approximately 170,000 clones, approximately 80% of them seen just once. Sequencing was carried out using PBMCs. Receptor source: a woman younger than 30 in good health and CMV-seronegative.

The chain carries TRBV19 and TRBJ2-5, with D perhaps TRBD2 (6 bases). The CDR3 sequence is 16 residues long. Germline V lookup: CDR1 LNHDA, CDR2 SQIVND (reference sequence). The V end lost 6 bases, the J end lost 4 bases, and 21 bases lay between the germline ends. In DNA form, the CDR3 reads TGTGCCAGTAGCAGGGACTGGACGGGCCATTTAGAGACCCAGTACTTC. Encoded protein: CASSRDWTGHLETQYF.

In its sample, this clone was seen once. The J gene is TRBJ2-1, the V gene TRBV11-2; the match to TRBD2 covers 8 bases. Germline V gene lookup returns CDR1 SGHAT and CDR2 FQNNGV. V shed 1 base and J 5 bases; nucleotides not matched to a gene: 7. The CDR3 is 16 residues long. The CDR3, as DNA: TGTGCCAGCAGCTTAGTAACTAGCGGACTCGACAATGAGCAGTTCTTC. Translation: CASSLVTSGLDNEQFF. The full variable domain, in which reference TRBV11-2 and TRBJ2-1 provide the parts outside the CDR3, is EAGVAQSPRYKIIEKRQSVAFWCNPISGHATLYWYQQILGQGPKLLIQFQNNGVVDDSQLPKDRFSAERLKGVDSTLKIQPAKLEDSAVYLCASSLVTSGLDNEQFFGPGTRLTVL.

The chain combines TRBV7-9 with TRBJ1-1, with 9 bases that match TRBD1. There are 14 residues in the CDR3. Germline V gene lookup returns CDR1 SEHNR and CDR2 FQNEAQ (reference sequence). The junction had 4 bases not matched to a gene; V was cut back by 3 bases and J by 5 bases. CDR3 region: CASSLDRGGTEAFF. CDR3 sequence (DNA): TGTGCCAGCAGCTTGGACAGGGGAGGAACTGAAGCTTTCTTT.

This chain joins TRBV19 and TRBJ2-7, with 14 bases lining up with TRBD2. This CDR3 region has 15 residues. Germline lookup yields CDR1 LNHDA and CDR2 SQIVND (reference sequence). Trimming took 6 bases from V and 5 from J; bases not matched to a gene: 6. In nucleotides, the CDR3 is TGTGCCAGTAGGGGACTAGCGGGAGTTAGCAACGAGCAGTACTTC. As protein: CASRGLAGVSNEQYF.

The rearrangement uses TRBV6-1 and TRBJ1-5, with D uncertain. Germline loops: CDR1 MNHNS, CDR2 SASEGT. V lost 2 bases and J lost 2, with 10 bases in between. The CDR3 sequence is 15 residues long. CDR3 in amino acids: CASSENTGGNQPQHF. DNA for the CDR3: TGTGCCAGCAGTGAAAACACGGGTGGCAATCAGCCCCAGCATTTT.

J is TRBJ2-7 and V is TRBV7-9, with TRBD1 as a possible D gene (5 bases). CDR3 length: 12 residues. Germline V lookup: CDR1 SEHNR, CDR2 FQNEAQ (reference sequence). V was shortened by 5 bases and J by 3 bases, with 8 bases between the two germline ends. The DNA for the CDR3 is TGTGCCAGCAGCGCTCAGGGCTACGAGCAGTACTTC. This gives the protein CASSAQGYEQYF. The full variable domain, in which reference TRBV7-9 and TRBJ2-7 provide the parts outside the CDR3, is DTGVSQNPRHKITKRGQNVTFRCDPISEHNRLYWYRQTLGQGPEFLTYFQNEAQLEKSRLLSDRFSAERPKGSFSTLEIQRTEQGDSAMYLCASSAQGYEQYFGPGTRLTVT.

This clone was detected only a few times. The V gene is TRBV7-2, the J gene TRBJ2-3; 9 bases match TRBD1. The CDR3 has 16 residues. V was clipped by 3 bases and J by 5 bases; unmatched bases: 9. Germline V CDR1 and CDR2: SGHTA, FQGNSA. CDR3: CASSLAGTGLGDTQYF. The CDR3 nucleotides are TGTGCCAGCAGCTTGGCCGGGACAGGGCTCGGAGATACGCAGTATTTT.

The V and J genes are TRBV4-1 and TRBJ2-3; possible D gene TRBD2, 6 bases. This CDR3 has 15 amino acids. V was pared by 5 bases and J by 4 bases, with 16 bases between. In germline, CDR1 is MGHRA, CDR2 YSYEKL. In DNA, the CDR3 is TGCGCCAGCAGCACCACCACATGGGAGGCAGATACGCAGTATTTT. Translation gives CASSTTTWEADTQYF.

The chain links TRBV19 to TRBJ2-7; 12 bases line up with TRBD1. CDR3 length equals 14 residues. V lost 5 bases, J lost 2 bases, and 1 base stayed unmatched. Germline CDR1 and CDR2: LNHDA and SQIVND (reference sequence). CDR3 bases: TGTGCCAGTAGTGGGACAGGGGGCCCCTACGAGCAGTACTTC. This translates into CASSGTGGPYEQYF.

The chain is built from TRBV5-8 and TRBJ1-2; TRBD1 matches at 8 bases. This CDR3 region has 14 residues. CDR1 and CDR2 from the germline V gene are SGHTS and YDEGEE. After removal of 3 bases from V and 4 bases from J, the junction contained 5 bases not matched to a gene. The CDR3 DNA reads TGTGCCAGCAGCTGGGGACAGGCGAGCTATGGCTACACCTTC. Translation gives CASSWGQASYGYTF.

This chain joins TRBV6-6 and TRBJ1-3; 9 bases line up with TRBD1. CDR3 length: 15 residues. From germline, CDR1 is MNHNY and CDR2 SVGAGI (reference sequence). J was trimmed by 2 bases and V by 5 bases; bases with no gene match: 4. Here the CDR3 DNA reads TGTGCCAGCAGTGATAACAGGGGGCCTGGAAACACCATATATTTT. Translated: CASSDNRGPGNTIYF.

The chain uses TRBV27 and TRBJ2-7, with D perhaps matching TRBD2 (5 bases). With 6 bases removed from V and 3 bases from J, the gap between germline ends came to 18 bases. Germline V gives CDR1 MNHEY, CDR2 SMNVEV (reference sequence). This CDR3 region has 15 residues. CDR3 DNA: TGTGCCAGCAGCCGCACCCTTGCCCGGGACTACGAGCAGTACTTC. The encoded protein is CASSRTLARDYEQYF.

This clone was found a few times. CDR3 coding DNA: TGTGCCAGCAGTTACTGGTCTGCACGGACAGGATTTGGGGAGACCCAGTACTTC. This gives the protein CASSYWSARTGFGETQYF. The rearrangement joins TRBV28 to TRBJ2-5; 7 bases map to TRBD1. CDR3 length: 18 amino acids. Germline V gene lookup returns CDR1 MDHEN and CDR2 SYDVKM. The V segment lost 4 bases and the J segment 5 bases; nucleotides outside the gene matches: 19.

This clone was picked up one time. The rearrangement joins TRBV9 to TRBJ2-2; 8 positions match TRBD1. V lost 2 bases to trimming and J lost 4 bases; unmatched junction nucleotides: 4. Germline CDR1 is SGDLS and CDR2 is YYNGEE. The CDR3 spans 15 residues. In DNA form, the CDR3 reads TGTGCCAGCAGCGTGACAGGGGAAGCCACCGGGGAGCTGTTTTTT. Its protein is CASSVTGEATGELFF.